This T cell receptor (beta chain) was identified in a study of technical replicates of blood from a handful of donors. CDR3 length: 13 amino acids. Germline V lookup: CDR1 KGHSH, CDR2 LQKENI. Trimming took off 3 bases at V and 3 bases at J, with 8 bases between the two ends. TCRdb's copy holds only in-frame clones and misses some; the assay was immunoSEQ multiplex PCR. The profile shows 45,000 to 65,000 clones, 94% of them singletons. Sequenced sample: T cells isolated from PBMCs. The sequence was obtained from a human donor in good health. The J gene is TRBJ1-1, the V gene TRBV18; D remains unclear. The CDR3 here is CASSPRRDTEAFF. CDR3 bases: TGTGCCAGCTCACCCCGACGGGACACTGAAGCTTTCTTT.